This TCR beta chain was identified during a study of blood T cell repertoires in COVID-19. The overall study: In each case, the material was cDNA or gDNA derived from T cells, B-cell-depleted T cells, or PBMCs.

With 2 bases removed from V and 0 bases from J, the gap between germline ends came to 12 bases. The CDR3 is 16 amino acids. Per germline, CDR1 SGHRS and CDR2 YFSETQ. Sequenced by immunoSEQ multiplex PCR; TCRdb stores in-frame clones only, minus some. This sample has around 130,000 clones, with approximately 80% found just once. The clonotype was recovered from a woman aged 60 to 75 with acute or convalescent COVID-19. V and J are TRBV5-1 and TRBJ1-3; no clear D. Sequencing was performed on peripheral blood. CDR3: CASSFGPLASGNTIYF. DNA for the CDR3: TGCGCCAGCAGCTTCGGACCGCTAGCCTCTGGAAACACCATATATTTT.